This T cell receptor beta chain was sequenced during a study of cytomegalovirus exposure and HLA in healthy donors. Study-wide results and limits: The productive fraction for most TCR beta V segments was about 90% or about 30% in an earlier analysis. Three of the chains that were CMV-associated were confirmed in vitro to be specific for CMV antigens. The study listed roughly 160 cytomegalovirus-associated TCR beta chains.

Note on this clone: Its antigen is not identified.

The germline V gene has CDR1 SGHRS and CDR2 YFSETQ. The J segment lost 0 bases and the V segment lost 4 bases, leaving 6 bases of the junction unmatched. The CDR3 contains 15 residues. 60 Vbeta and 13 Jbeta primers were used in PCR. Clones were read by immunoSEQ multiplex PCR, and TCRdb kept only the in-frame ones, dropping some. The sample carries fewer than 250,000 clones, about 80% recorded once. Sequences were obtained from PBMCs. The sequence came from a woman in her forties or fifties in good health and CMV-seropositive. The J gene is TRBJ1-2, the V gene TRBV5-1, with 7 nucleotides matching TRBD1. The DNA for the CDR3 is TGCGCCAGCAGCACCCGGACAGGTCCTAACTATGGCTACACCTTC. This codes for CASSTRTGPNYGYTF. Drawing the rest from reference TRBV5-1 and TRBJ1-2, the complete variable domain is KAGVTQTPRYLIKTRGQQVTLSCSPISGHRSVSWYQQTPGQGLQFLFEYFSETQRNKGNFPGRFSGRQFSNSRSEMNVSTLELGDSALYLCASSTRTGPNYGYTFGSGTRLTVV.